This is a list of T cell receptor beta chains from one sample in a study of glioma-infiltrating T cells. TCRdb re-derived calls from the multiplex PCR reads in MiXCR, one entry per CDR3 protein. Seen here are under 200,000 distinct CDR3 sequences, about 47% observed once, and the top ten hold around 5.2%. Sequencing was done on a sample of glioma tissue, nonneoplastic brain tissue, or PBMCs (not recorded which). The receptors here all came from a human donor with low-grade glioma or glioblastoma, undergoing nonglioma brain surgery, or in good health (not recorded which). CDR3s include the opening cysteine and the closing phenylalanine or tryptophan. D genes are given only for firm matches. Only part of the rows carry a size: once, few, many, or a class if the clone is expanded.

d_call: -
j_call: TRBJ1-5
v_call: TRBV2
clone_size: -
cdr3_aa: CASRHVPGPNAAGNQPQHF
cdr3_nt: TGTGCCAGCAGACACGTCCCCGGTCCTAATGCCGCGGGCAATCAGCCCCAGCATTTT

d_call: -
j_call: TRBJ2-1
v_call: TRBV30
clone_size: -
cdr3_aa: CAWSPGGLSEQFF
cdr3_nt: TGTGCCTGGAGCCCTGGGGGACTTTCTGAGCAGTTCTTC

d_call: TRBD1
j_call: TRBJ1-1
v_call: TRBV3-1
clone_size: few
cdr3_aa: CASSQPGTGSDPSIGPMNTEAFF
cdr3_nt: TGTGCCAGCAGCCAACCCGGGACAGGCAGCGACCCTTCGATCGGACCGATGAACACTGAAGCTTTCTTT

d_call: -
j_call: TRBJ2-4
v_call: TRBV29-1
clone_size: -
cdr3_aa: CSVGEQTKNIQYF
cdr3_nt: TGCAGCGTGGGGGAGCAGACCAAAAACATTCAGTACTTC

d_call: -
j_call: TRBJ1-5
v_call: TRBV20-1
clone_size: many
cdr3_aa: CSARGGVRPNQPQHF
cdr3_nt: TGCAGTGCTCGGGGGGGGGTCAGACCAAATCAGCCCCAGCATTTT

d_call: -
j_call: TRBJ1-3
v_call: TRBV5-1
clone_size: -
cdr3_aa: CASSLDGPSSGNTIYF
cdr3_nt: TGCGCCAGCAGCTTAGACGGCCCGAGCTCTGGAAACACCATATATTTT

d_call: -
j_call: TRBJ2-1
v_call: TRBV12-3/TRBV12-4
clone_size: -
cdr3_aa: CASSPGENEKFF
cdr3_nt: TGTGCCAGCAGTCCAGGGGAGAATGAGAAGTTCTTC

d_call: -
j_call: TRBJ2-1
v_call: TRBV2
clone_size: many
cdr3_aa: CASSEGELDEQFF
cdr3_nt: TGTGCCAGCAGTGAGGGGGAGCTCGATGAGCAGTTCTTC

d_call: -
j_call: TRBJ2-5
v_call: TRBV29-1
clone_size: -
cdr3_aa: CSVVLETQYF
cdr3_nt: TGCAGCGTGGTATTAGAGACCCAGTACTTC

d_call: -
j_call: TRBJ1-5
v_call: TRBV6-1
clone_size: many
cdr3_aa: CASSSETGKVNQPQHF
cdr3_nt: TGTGCCAGCAGTTCCGAGACAGGAAAGGTTAATCAGCCCCAGCATTTT

d_call: -
j_call: TRBJ1-5
v_call: TRBV19
clone_size: few
cdr3_aa: CASSGDRFNQPQHF
cdr3_nt: TGTGCCAGTAGTGGAGACAGGTTCAATCAGCCCCAGCATTTT

d_call: -
j_call: TRBJ2-1
v_call: TRBV5-1
clone_size: -
cdr3_aa: CASSFGTGLSYNEQFF
cdr3_nt: TGCGCCAGCAGCTTTGGTACGGGCCTTTCCTACAATGAGCAGTTCTTC

d_call: TRBD1
j_call: TRBJ1-1
v_call: TRBV7-9
clone_size: many
cdr3_aa: CASSFATGLVNTEAFF
cdr3_nt: TGTGCCAGCAGCTTCGCGACAGGGTTAGTGAACACTGAAGCTTTCTTT

d_call: -
j_call: TRBJ2-5
v_call: TRBV28
clone_size: many
cdr3_aa: CASSPSGPMETQYF
cdr3_nt: TGTGCCAGCAGTCCCTCAGGACCTATGGAGACCCAGTACTTC

d_call: -
j_call: TRBJ2-5
v_call: TRBV20-1
clone_size: many
cdr3_aa: CSARDGSGSETQYF
cdr3_nt: TGCAGTGCTAGAGATGGGTCCGGGTCGGAGACCCAGTACTTC

d_call: TRBD2
j_call: TRBJ2-7
v_call: TRBV20-1
clone_size: many
cdr3_aa: CSARGLASYEQYF
cdr3_nt: TGCAGTGCTAGAGGACTAGCCTCCTACGAGCAGTACTTC

d_call: TRBD2
j_call: TRBJ2-5
v_call: TRBV3-1
clone_size: -
cdr3_aa: CASSQNPPGAGAETQYF
cdr3_nt: TGTGCCAGCAGCCAAAACCCCCCAGGAGCGGGAGCTGAGACCCAGTACTTC

d_call: TRBD2
j_call: TRBJ2-3
v_call: TRBV25-1
clone_size: many
cdr3_aa: CATSSGRFSDTQYF
cdr3_nt: TGTGCCACTTCTAGCGGGAGGTTTTCAGATACGCAGTATTTT

d_call: -
j_call: TRBJ2-1
v_call: TRBV12-3/TRBV12-4
clone_size: many
cdr3_aa: CASSYRLQSSYNEQFF
cdr3_nt: TGTGCCAGCAGTTACCGCCTACAGAGCTCCTACAATGAGCAGTTCTTC

d_call: -
j_call: TRBJ1-2
v_call: TRBV3-1
clone_size: -
cdr3_aa: CASSQPGVHGYTF
cdr3_nt: TGTGCCAGCAGCCAACCTGGGGTTCATGGCTACACCTTC

d_call: -
j_call: TRBJ2-3
v_call: TRBV6-1
clone_size: many
cdr3_aa: CASRGGSTDTQYF
cdr3_nt: TGTGCCAGCAGAGGAGGAAGCACAGATACGCAGTATTTT

d_call: TRBD2
j_call: TRBJ2-7
v_call: TRBV4-1
clone_size: -
cdr3_aa: CASSQVTSDEQYF
cdr3_nt: TGCGCCAGCAGCCAAGTGACTAGCGACGAGCAGTACTTC

d_call: TRBD1
j_call: TRBJ2-7
v_call: TRBV7-9
clone_size: few
cdr3_aa: CASSHRDRPYEQYF
cdr3_nt: TGTGCCAGCAGCCACCGGGACAGACCCTACGAGCAGTACTTC

d_call: -
j_call: TRBJ2-3
v_call: TRBV7-9
clone_size: many
cdr3_aa: CASSLSALADTQYF
cdr3_nt: TGTGCCAGCAGCTTATCAGCCCTCGCAGATACGCAGTATTTT

d_call: -
j_call: TRBJ2-7
v_call: TRBV19
clone_size: -
cdr3_aa: CASSVPVLSNEQYF
cdr3_nt: TGTGCCAGTAGTGTTCCCGTGCTATCGAACGAGCAGTACTTC

d_call: TRBD2
j_call: TRBJ2-2
v_call: TRBV7-8
clone_size: few
cdr3_aa: CASSLSLGRASNTGELFF
cdr3_nt: TGTGCCAGCAGCTTATCTCTCGGGAGGGCCTCAAACACCGGGGAGCTGTTTTTT